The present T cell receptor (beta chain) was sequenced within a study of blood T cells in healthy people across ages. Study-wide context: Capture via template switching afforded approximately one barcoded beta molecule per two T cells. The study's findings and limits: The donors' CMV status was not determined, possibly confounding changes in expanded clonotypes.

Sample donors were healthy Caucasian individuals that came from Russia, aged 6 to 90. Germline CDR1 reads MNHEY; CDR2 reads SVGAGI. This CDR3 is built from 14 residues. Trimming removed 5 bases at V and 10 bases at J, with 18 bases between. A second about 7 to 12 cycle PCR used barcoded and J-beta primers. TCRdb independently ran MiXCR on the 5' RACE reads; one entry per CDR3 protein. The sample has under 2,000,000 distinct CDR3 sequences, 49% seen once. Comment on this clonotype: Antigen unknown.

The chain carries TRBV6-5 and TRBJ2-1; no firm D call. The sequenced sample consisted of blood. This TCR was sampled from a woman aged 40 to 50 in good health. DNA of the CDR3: TGTGCCAGCAGTATGGTCCCCTCTTCCCTCGAGCAGTTCTTC. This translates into CASSMVPSSLEQFF.